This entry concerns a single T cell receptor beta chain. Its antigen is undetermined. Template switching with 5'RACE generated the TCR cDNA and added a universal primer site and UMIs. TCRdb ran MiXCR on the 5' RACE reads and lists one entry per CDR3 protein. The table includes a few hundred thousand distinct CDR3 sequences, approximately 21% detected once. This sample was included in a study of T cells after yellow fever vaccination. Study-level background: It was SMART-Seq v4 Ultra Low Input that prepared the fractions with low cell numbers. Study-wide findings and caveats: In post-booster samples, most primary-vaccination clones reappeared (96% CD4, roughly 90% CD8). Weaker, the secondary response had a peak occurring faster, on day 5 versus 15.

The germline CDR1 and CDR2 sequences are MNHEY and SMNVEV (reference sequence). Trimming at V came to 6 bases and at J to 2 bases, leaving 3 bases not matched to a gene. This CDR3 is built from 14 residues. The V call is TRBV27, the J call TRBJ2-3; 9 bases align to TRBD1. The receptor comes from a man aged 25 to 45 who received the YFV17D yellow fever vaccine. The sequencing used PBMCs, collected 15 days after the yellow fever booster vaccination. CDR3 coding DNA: TGTGCCAGCAGCCGGGACAGGGACACAGATACGCAGTATTTT. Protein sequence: CASSRDRDTDTQYF.